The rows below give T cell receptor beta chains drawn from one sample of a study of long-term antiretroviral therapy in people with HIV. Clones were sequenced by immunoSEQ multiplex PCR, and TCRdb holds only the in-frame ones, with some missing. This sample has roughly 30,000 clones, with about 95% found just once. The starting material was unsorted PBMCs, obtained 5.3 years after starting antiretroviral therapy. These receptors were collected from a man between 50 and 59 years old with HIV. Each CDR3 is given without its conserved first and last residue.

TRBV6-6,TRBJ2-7,ASSSPGEQY
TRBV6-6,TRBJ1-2,ASSYGGRGYGYT
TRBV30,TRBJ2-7,AWSMSGQGRFEQY
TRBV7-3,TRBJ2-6,ASSLSYGSGANVLT
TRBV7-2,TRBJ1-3,ASSLGQGHSGNTIY
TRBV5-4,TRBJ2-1,ASSATRNFNEQF
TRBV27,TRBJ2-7,ASSASTGDYEQY
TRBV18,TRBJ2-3,ASSPTSGGGSDTQY
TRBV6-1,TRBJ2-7,ASAPTANEQY
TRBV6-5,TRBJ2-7,ASTQSPAYYEQY
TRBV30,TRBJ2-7,AWTGTGKSYEQY
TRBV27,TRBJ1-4,ASSLTGVPAELF
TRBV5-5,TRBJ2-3,ASSSSKGGGTDTQY
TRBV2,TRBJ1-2,ASTFEAGGADGYT
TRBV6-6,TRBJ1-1,ASSPGTGLVGTEAF
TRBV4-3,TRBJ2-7,ASSQQLQGVPLYEQY